A selection of T cell receptor beta chains follows, all from one sample in a study of blood T cell repertoires in COVID-19. Produced via immunoSEQ multiplex PCR; TCRdb's table is partial and in-frame only. The data contain under 300,000 clones, more than 60% of them singletons. The source material was peripheral blood. The source of these receptors is a woman aged 40 to 50 with active or convalescent COVID-19. The CDR3 runs from the conserved cysteine through the conserved F or W. A D gene is named only where the DNA matches it firmly. Clone size, where shown, is once, few, many, or a class for clones that have expanded.

V	D	size	J	CDR3	DNA
TRBV5-1	NA	NA	TRBJ2-7	CASSLGQQLEQYF	TGCGCCAGCAGCTTGGGACAGCAGCTCGAGCAGTACTTC
TRBV28	TRBD1	NA	TRBJ1-1	CASTLPPTGGNTEAFF	TGTGCCAGCACCCTACCGCCGACAGGGGGAAACACTGAAGCTTTCTTT
TRBV5-1	NA	NA	TRBJ2-1	CASGSLRVRNEQFF	TGCGCCAGCGGATCTCTGAGGGTTCGCAATGAGCAGTTCTTC
TRBV2	NA	NA	TRBJ1-3	CASRREGNSGNTIYF	TGTGCCAGCAGGAGGGAGGGGAACTCTGGAAACACCATATATTTT
TRBV6-6	NA	NA	TRBJ2-2	CASRPGITGELFF	TGTGCCAGCAGGCCCGGGATCACCGGGGAGCTGTTTTTT
TRBV4-1	TRBD1	NA	TRBJ1-2	CASSQGQIYGYTF	TGCGCCAGCAGCCAGGGACAGATCTATGGCTACACCTTC
TRBV5-5	NA	NA	TRBJ2-3	CASNGITDTQYF	TGTGCCAGCAACGGGATAACAGATACGCAGTATTTT
TRBV5-1	TRBD1	NA	TRBJ1-4	CASSRTGTGPEKLFF	TGCGCCAGCAGCAGAACCGGGACAGGTCCGGAAAAACTGTTTTTT
TRBV5-4	NA	NA	TRBJ1-2	CASSLQGIVPSRGYTF	TGTGCCAGCAGCTTGCAGGGAATAGTCCCTTCGAGAGGCTACACCTTC
TRBV7-9	NA	NA	TRBJ1-1	CASSFDTEAFF	TGTGCCAGCAGCTTCGACACTGAAGCTTTCTTT
TRBV11-3	NA	NA	TRBJ1-2	CASSSPPATAGDNYGYTF	TGTGCCAGCAGCTCCCCCCCGGCGACGGCGGGAGATAACTATGGCTACACCTTC
TRBV7-9	TRBD1	once	TRBJ1-1	CASSSTGLNTEAFF	TGTGCCAGCAGTTCGACAGGGTTGAACACTGAAGCTTTCTTT
TRBV7-3	NA	NA	TRBJ2-2	CASTTATNTGELFF	TGTGCCAGCACCACAGCAACGAACACCGGGGAGCTGTTTTTT
TRBV28	TRBD1	few	TRBJ1-1	CASSPNDRVRNTEAFF	TGTGCCAGCAGTCCTAATGACAGGGTTAGGAACACTGAAGCTTTCTTT
TRBV6-1	TRBD2	NA	TRBJ2-1	CASSEASGAYNEQFF	TGTGCCAGCAGTGAAGCTAGCGGGGCTTACAATGAGCAGTTCTTC
TRBV6-5	NA	NA	TRBJ1-3	CASSKDSLWNTIYF	TGTGCCAGCAGCAAGGACAGTTTGTGGAACACCATATATTTT
TRBV6-5	NA	NA	TRBJ1-5	CASRNGPHQPQHF	TGTGCCAGCAGAAACGGTCCTCATCAGCCCCAGCATTTT
TRBV5-1	NA	once	TRBJ1-3	CASSWTGISGNTIYF	TGCGCCAGCAGTTGGACGGGAATCTCTGGAAACACCATATATTTT
TRBV7-3	TRBD2	NA	TRBJ2-1	CASSLPGGAQFF	TGTGCCAGCAGTCTCCCCGGGGGGGCCCAGTTCTTC
TRBV11-2	TRBD1	NA	TRBJ1-2	CASSMHGTGGLYGYTF	TGTGCCAGCAGCATGCATGGGACAGGGGGCCTCTATGGCTACACCTTC
TRBV11-2	TRBD1	NA	TRBJ1-4	CASSPRAGQPEKLFF	TGTGCCAGCAGCCCGAGGGCGGGACAGCCCGAAAAACTGTTTTTT
TRBV6-2/TRBV6-3	TRBD1	once	TRBJ1-2	CASSFGQGGYTF	TGTGCCAGCAGTTTCGGACAGGGAGGCTACACCTTC
TRBV11-3	NA	once	TRBJ2-1	CASSFGMNEQFF	TGTGCCAGCAGCTTCGGGATGAATGAGCAGTTCTTC
TRBV10-3	NA	NA	TRBJ1-1	CAISESKGAEAFF	TGTGCCATCAGTGAGTCGAAAGGGGCTGAAGCTTTCTTT
TRBV9	TRBD1	NA	TRBJ2-1	CASSPRQGSYNEQFF	TGTGCCAGCAGCCCGCGACAGGGCTCCTACAATGAGCAGTTCTTC
TRBV12-3/TRBV12-4	TRBD1	NA	TRBJ2-7	CASSRTGLEQYF	TGTGCCAGCAGTCGGACAGGCCTCGAGCAGTACTTC
TRBV5-1	NA	NA	TRBJ1-2	CASSSTQGSYGYTF	TGCGCCAGCAGCTCCACTCAGGGGAGCTATGGCTACACCTTC
TRBV5-1	TRBD1	NA	TRBJ2-7	CASSSTGTGLYEQYF	TGCGCCAGCAGCTCGACCGGGACAGGGCTTTACGAGCAGTACTTC